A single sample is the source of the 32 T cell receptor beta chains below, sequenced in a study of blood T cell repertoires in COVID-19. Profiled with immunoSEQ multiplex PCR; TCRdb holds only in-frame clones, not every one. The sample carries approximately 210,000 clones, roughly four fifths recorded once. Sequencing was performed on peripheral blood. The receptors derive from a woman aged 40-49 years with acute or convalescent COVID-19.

The CDR3 coding sequence is TGCAGCGGATCACAGGGAAATACGCAGTATTTT. Translated: CSGSQGNTQYF. The chain recombines TRBV29-1 with TRBJ2-3, with D tentatively TRBD1 (6 bases). CDR1 and CDR2 (germline): SQVTM, ANQGSEA. The ends were cut back, 7 bases at V and 7 bases at J, with 12 bases in the middle. The CDR3 length is 11 residues.

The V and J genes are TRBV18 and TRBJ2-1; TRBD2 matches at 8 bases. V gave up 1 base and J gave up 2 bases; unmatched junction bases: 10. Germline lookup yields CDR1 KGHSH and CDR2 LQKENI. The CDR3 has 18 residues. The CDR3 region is CASSPRGAGEVAYNEQFF. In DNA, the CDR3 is TGTGCCAGCTCACCACGCGGAGCGGGGGAGGTGGCCTACAATGAGCAGTTCTTC.

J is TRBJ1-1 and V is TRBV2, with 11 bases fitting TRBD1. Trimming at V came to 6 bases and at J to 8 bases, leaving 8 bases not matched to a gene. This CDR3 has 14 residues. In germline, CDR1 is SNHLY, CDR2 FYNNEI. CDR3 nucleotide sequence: TGTGCCAGCAGGGCACGGACAGGGGGCCGGGAAGCTTTCTTT. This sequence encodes CASRARTGGREAFF.

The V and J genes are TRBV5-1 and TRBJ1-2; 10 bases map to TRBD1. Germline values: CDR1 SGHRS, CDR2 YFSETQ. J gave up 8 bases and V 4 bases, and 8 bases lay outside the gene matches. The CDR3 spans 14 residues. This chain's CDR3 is CASSRSGTGAGYTF. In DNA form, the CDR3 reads TGCGCCAGCAGCCGATCCGGGACAGGGGCCGGCTACACCTTC.

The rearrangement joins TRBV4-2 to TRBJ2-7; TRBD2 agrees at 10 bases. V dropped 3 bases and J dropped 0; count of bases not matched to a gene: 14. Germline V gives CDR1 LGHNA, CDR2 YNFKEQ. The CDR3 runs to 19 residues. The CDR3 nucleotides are TGTGCCAGCAGCCATGTAGCTAGCGGGAGTGGGGGGAACTCCTACGAGCAGTACTTC. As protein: CASSHVASGSGGNSYEQYF.

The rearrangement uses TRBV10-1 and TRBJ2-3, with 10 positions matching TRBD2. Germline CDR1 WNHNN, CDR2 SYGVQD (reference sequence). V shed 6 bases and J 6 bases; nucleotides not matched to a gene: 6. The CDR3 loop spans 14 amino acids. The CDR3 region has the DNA TGCGCCAGCAGCAGCGGGGGGGCCGCCGATACGCAGTATTTT. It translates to CASSSGGAADTQYF.

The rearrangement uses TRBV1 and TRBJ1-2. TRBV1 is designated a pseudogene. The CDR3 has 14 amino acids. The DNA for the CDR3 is TGCACCAGCAGCCAACTCTCCCTAGGATATGGCTACACCTTC. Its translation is CTSSQLSLGYGYTF.

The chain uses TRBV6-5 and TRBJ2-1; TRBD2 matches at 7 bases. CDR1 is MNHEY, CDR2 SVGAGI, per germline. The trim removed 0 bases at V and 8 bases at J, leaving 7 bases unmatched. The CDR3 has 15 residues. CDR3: CASSYSRGGRDEQFF. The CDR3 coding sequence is TGTGCCAGCAGTTACTCCCGGGGAGGGAGGGATGAGCAGTTCTTC.

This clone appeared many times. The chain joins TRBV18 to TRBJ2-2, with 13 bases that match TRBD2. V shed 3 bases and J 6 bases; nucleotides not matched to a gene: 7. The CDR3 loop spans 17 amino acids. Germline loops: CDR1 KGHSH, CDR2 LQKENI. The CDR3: CASSPPGLAGSAGELFF. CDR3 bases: TGTGCCAGCTCACCTCCGGGACTAGCGGGATCCGCCGGGGAGCTGTTTTTT.

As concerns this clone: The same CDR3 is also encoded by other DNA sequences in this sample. CDR3 DNA: TGTGCCAGCTCACTACAGGGGAACACTGAAGCTTTCTTT. As protein: CASSLQGNTEAFF. The chain carries TRBV18 and TRBJ1-1, with D tentatively TRBD1 (6 bases). The germline V gene has CDR1 KGHSH and CDR2 LQKENI. Trimming cost V 4 bases and J 1 base, with 7 bases left between them. The CDR3 has 13 amino acids.

Written as DNA, the CDR3 is TGTGCCAGCAATAACCCGGTCTACAATGAGCAGTTCTTC. As protein: CASNNPVYNEQFF. This chain connects TRBV12-3 or TRBV12-4 to TRBJ2-1; no definite D call. The CDR3 is 13 residues long. V shed 7 bases and J shed 3 bases, with 10 bases lying between them.

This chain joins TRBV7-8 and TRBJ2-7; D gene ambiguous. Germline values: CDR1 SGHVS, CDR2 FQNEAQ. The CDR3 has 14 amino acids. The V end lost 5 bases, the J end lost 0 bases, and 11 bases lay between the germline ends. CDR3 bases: TGTGCCAGCAGCCCGCACCCGAGCTCCTACGAGCAGTACTTC. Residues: CASSPHPSSYEQYF.

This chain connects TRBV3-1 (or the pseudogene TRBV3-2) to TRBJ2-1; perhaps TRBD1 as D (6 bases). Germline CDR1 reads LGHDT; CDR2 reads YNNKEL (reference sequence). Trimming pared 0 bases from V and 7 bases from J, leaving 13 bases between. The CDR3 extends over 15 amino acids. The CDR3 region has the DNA TGTGCCAGCAGCCAAGATTGGGGGACAAGGAATGAGCAGTTCTTC. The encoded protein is CASSQDWGTRNEQFF.

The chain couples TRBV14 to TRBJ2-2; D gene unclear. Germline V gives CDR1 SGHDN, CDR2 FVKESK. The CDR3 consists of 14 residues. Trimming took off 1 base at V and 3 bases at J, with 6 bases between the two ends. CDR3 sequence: CASSQGAYTGELFF. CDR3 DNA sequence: TGTGCCAGCAGCCAAGGGGCTTACACCGGGGAGCTGTTTTTT.

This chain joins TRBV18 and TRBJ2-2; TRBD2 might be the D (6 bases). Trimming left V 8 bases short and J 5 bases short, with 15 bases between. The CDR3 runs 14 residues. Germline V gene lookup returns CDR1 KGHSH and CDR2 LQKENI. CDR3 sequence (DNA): TGTGCCAGCCCGGAAAATAGCGGTACCGGGGAGCTGTTTTTT. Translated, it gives CASPENSGTGELFF.

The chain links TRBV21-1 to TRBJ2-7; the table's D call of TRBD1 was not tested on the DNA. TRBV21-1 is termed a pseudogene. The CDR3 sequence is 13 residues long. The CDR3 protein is CASRTTREYEQYF. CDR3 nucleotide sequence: TGTGCCAGCAGAACAACCAGGGAATACGAGCAGTACTTC.

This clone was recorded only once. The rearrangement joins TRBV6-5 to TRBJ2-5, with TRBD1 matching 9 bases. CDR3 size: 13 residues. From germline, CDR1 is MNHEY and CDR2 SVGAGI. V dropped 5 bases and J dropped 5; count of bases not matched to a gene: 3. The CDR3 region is CASSRDRDETQYF. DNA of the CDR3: TGTGCCAGCAGTCGGGACAGGGACGAGACCCAGTACTTC.

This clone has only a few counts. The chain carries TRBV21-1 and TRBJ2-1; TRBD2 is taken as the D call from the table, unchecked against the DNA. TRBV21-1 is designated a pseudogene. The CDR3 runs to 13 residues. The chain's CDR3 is CASSKELANEQFF. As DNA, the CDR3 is TGTGCCAGCAGCAAAGAACTAGCGAATGAGCAGTTCTTC.

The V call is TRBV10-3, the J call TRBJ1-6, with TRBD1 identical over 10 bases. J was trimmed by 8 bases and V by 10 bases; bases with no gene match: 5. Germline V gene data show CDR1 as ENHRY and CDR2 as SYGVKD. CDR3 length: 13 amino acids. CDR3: CATWGQGHSPLHF. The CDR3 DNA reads TGTGCCACATGGGGACAGGGGCATTCACCCCTCCACTTT.

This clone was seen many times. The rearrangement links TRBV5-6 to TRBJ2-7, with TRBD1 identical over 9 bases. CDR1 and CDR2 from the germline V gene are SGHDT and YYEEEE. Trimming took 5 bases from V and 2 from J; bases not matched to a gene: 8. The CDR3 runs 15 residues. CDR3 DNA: TGTGCCAGCAGGGACCGGGACAGGGAGACCTACGAGCAGTACTTC. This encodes CASRDRDRETYEQYF.

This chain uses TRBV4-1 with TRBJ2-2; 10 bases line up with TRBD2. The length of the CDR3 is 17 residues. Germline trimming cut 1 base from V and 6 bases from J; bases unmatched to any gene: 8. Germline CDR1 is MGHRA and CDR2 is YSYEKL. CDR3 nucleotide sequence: TGCGCCAGCAGCCAAGGACGTCGTAGCGGGAGGTCCGGGGAGCTGTTTTTT. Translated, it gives CASSQGRRSGRSGELFF.

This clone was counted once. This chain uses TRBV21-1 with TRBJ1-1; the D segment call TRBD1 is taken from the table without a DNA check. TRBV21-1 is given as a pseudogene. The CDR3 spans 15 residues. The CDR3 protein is CASKDRDQLNTEAFF. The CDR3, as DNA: TGTGCCAGCAAAGACAGGGACCAATTGAACACTGAAGCTTTCTTT.

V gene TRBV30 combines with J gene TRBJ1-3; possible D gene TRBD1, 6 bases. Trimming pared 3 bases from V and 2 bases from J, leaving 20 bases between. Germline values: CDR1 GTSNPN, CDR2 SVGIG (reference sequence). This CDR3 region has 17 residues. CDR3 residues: CAWSQTGGGYPGNTIYF. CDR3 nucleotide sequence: TGTGCCTGGAGCCAAACGGGAGGGGGATACCCTGGAAACACCATATATTTT.

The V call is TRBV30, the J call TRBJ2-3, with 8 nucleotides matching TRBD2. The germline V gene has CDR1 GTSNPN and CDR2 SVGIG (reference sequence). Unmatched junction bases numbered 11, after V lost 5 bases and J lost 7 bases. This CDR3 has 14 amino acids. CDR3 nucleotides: TGTGCCTGGTCAACCGGGACTAGTGATAATACGCAGTATTTT. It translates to CAWSTGTSDNTQYF.

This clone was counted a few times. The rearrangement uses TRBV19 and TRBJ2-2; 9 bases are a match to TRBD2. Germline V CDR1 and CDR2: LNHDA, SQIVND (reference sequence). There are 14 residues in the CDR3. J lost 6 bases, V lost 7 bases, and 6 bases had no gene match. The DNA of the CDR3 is TGTGCCAGTACTGGCGGGAGGGAGGCCGGGGAGCTGTTTTTT. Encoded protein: CASTGGREAGELFF.

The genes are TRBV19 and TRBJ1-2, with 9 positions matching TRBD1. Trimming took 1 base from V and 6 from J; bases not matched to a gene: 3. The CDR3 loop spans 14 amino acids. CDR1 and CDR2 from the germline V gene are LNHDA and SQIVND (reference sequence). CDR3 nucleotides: TGTGCCAGTAGTATAGGGACAGGGGTCGATGGCTACACCTTC. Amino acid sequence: CASSIGTGVDGYTF. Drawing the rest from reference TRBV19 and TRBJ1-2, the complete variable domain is DGGITQSPKYLFRKEGQNVTLSCEQNLNHDAMYWYRQDPGQGLRLIYYSQIVNDFQKGDIAEGYSVSREKKESFPLTVTSAQKNPTAFYLCASSIGTGVDGYTFGSGTRLTVV.

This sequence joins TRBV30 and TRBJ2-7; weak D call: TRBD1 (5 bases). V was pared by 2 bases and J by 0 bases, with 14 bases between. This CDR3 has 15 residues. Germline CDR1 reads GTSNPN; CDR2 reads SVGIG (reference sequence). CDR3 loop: CAWSQGGQGSYEQYF. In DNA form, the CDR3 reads TGTGCCTGGAGTCAAGGTGGTCAGGGCTCCTACGAGCAGTACTTC.

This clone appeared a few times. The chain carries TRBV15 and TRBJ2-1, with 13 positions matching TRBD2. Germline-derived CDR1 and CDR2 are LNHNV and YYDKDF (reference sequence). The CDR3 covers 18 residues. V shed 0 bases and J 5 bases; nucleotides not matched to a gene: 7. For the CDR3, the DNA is TGTGCCACCAGCAGAGACGAGTCCGGGACTAGCGGGAACAATGAGCAGTTCTTC. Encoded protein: CATSRDESGTSGNNEQFF.

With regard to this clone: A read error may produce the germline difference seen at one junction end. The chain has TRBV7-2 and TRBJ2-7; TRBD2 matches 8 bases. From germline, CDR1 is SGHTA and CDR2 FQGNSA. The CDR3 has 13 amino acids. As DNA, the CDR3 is TGTGCCAGCAGCTTGCCCCCGGGACTAGGGCGCTCCTTC. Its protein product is CASSLPPGLGRSF.

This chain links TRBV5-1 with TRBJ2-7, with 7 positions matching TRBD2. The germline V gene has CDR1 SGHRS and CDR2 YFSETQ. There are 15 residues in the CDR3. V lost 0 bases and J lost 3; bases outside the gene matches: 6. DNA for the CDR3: TGCGCCAGCAGCTTGGCCACTAGCGCCTACTACGAGCAGTACTTC. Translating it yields CASSLATSAYYEQYF.

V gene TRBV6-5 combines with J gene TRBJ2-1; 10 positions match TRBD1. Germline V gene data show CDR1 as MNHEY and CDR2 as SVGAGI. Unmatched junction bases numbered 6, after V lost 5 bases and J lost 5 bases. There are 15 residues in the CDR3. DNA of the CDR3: TGTGCCAGCAGTAAAACGGGACAGGGGAACAATGAGCAGTTCTTC. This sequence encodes CASSKTGQGNNEQFF.

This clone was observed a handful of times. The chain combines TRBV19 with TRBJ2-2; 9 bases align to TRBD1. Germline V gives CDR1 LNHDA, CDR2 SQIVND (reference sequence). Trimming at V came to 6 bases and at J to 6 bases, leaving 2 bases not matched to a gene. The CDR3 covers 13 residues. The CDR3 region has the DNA TGTGCCAGTAGATGGACAGGGGCCGGGGAGCTGTTTTTT. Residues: CASRWTGAGELFF.